The TCR beta chain under discussion was sequenced for a study of radiotherapy plus CTLA-4 blockade in lung cancer. Study conclusions and caveats: Per reports, early blood T cell clone dynamics, plus interferon-beta, forecast response most strongly.

TCRdb's table, derived via immunoSEQ multiplex PCR, lists solely in-frame clones and lacks some. The data contain just under 60,000 clones, roughly 76% of them singletons. Germline CDR1 is MNHEY and CDR2 is SVGAGI. CDR3 length: 14 amino acids. Note on this clone: The target antigen is unknown. The junction does not match germline at one end; this may be a read error.

The rearrangement joins TRBV6-5 to TRBJ2-7; D unclear. The input for sequencing was peripheral blood, taken from a patient treated with radiotherapy plus ipilimumab. This sequence originates from a human donor with non-small cell lung cancer whose response to radiotherapy plus ipilimumab could not be evaluated. Written as DNA, the CDR3 is TGTGCCAGCAGTGACTCGCCACAGACGTACGAGCAGTACTTC. The encoded protein is CASSDSPQTYEQYF.